Below, 13 T cell receptor beta chains from the same sample are listed, as sequenced in a study of T cell responses to AZD1222 COVID-19 vaccine. The table came from immunoSEQ multiplex PCR; TCRdb's copy has only in-frame clones and leaves some out. The sample lists 150,000 to 200,000 clones; more than 85% were seen once. Source: peripheral blood, taken on day 0 of AZD1222 vaccination. The receptors were gathered from an adult in good health.

The chain has TRBV12-3 or TRBV12-4 and TRBJ2-4; no firm D call. Trimming pared 5 bases from V and 14 bases from J, leaving 16 bases between. There are 12 residues in the CDR3. CDR3 nucleotides: TGTGCCAGCAGTCCACGCGACACACTCAAGTACTTC. Protein sequence: CASSPRDTLKYF.

Turning to this clone: The same CDR3 also results from other DNA sequences found in this sample. The chain has TRBV10-3 and TRBJ2-3, with D unclear. Germline V gene data show CDR1 as ENHRY and CDR2 as SYGVKD. V was trimmed by 4 bases and J by 0 bases, leaving 2 bases between them. CDR3 size: 12 residues. CDR3 in amino acids: CAISGSTDTQYF. CDR3 bases: TGTGCCATCAGTGGTAGCACAGATACGCAGTATTTT.

This clone occurred once. The V call is TRBV3-1 (or the pseudogene TRBV3-2), the J call TRBJ1-1; D is unresolved. V lost 2 bases, J lost 6 bases, and 10 bases lay in between. This CDR3 region has 13 residues. Germline-derived CDR1 and CDR2 are LGHDT and YNNKEL (reference sequence). CDR3 DNA sequence: TGTGCCAGCAGCCAAATTCCGTGGGCTGAAGCTTTCTTT. Its protein product is CASSQIPWAEAFF.

The rearrangement links TRBV10-3 to TRBJ2-5; D not resolved. V was trimmed by 8 bases and J by 0 bases, leaving 10 bases between them. In germline, CDR1 is ENHRY, CDR2 SYGVKD. The CDR3 runs to 13 residues. In DNA form, the CDR3 reads TGTGCCATCCAAGGGCAGGACCAAGAGACCCAGTACTTC. This encodes CAIQGQDQETQYF.

V usage is TRBV11-2 and J usage is TRBJ2-5, with 14 bases fitting TRBD2. CDR3 size: 19 residues. Germline trimming cut 2 bases from V and 4 bases from J; bases unmatched to any gene: 12. The germline V gene has CDR1 SGHAT and CDR2 FQNNGV. CDR3 sequence reads: CASSLTPGLAGVRSETQYF. CDR3 sequence (DNA): TGTGCCAGCAGCTTAACCCCGGGACTAGCGGGAGTACGGTCAGAGACCCAGTACTTC.

The rearrangement uses TRBV5-4 and TRBJ2-7, with TRBD2 identical over 7 bases. Germline V gives CDR1 SGHNT, CDR2 YYREEE (reference sequence). This CDR3 has 15 amino acids. V was pared by 1 base and J by 5 bases, with 9 bases of the junction left unmatched. For the CDR3, the DNA is TGTGCCAGCAGCTTGAGTCAGGGCGCGGGAGACGAGCAGTACTTC. Amino acid sequence: CASSLSQGAGDEQYF.

J is TRBJ1-2 and V is TRBV19, with D possibly matching TRBD1 (6 bases). The CDR3 contains 14 residues. Trimming removed 3 bases from V and 4 bases from J, with 12 bases in between. Germline V gene lookup returns CDR1 LNHDA and CDR2 SQIVND (reference sequence). The CDR3 DNA is TGTGCCAGTAGTATCCTCGGACAGCGCTATGGCTACACCTTC. Translating gives CASSILGQRYGYTF.

The rearrangement links TRBV7-8 to TRBJ2-7, with D perhaps matching TRBD1 (6 bases). Germline CDR1 reads SGHVS; CDR2 reads FQNEAQ. The CDR3 length is 16 residues. The V end was cut by 1 base, the J end by 1 base, with 14 bases between. DNA for the CDR3: TGTGCCAGCAGCTTAGATCCCGGGACAACATCCTACGAGCAGTACTTC. Amino acids: CASSLDPGTTSYEQYF.

The chain combines TRBV7-9 with TRBJ1-3; D is unresolved. Germline CDR1 reads SEHNR; CDR2 reads FQNEAQ (reference sequence). The CDR3 sequence is 16 residues long. Trimming cost V 4 bases and J 0 bases, with 13 bases left between them. The CDR3 here is CASSSTRRSSGNTIYF. The CDR3 nucleotides read TGTGCCAGCAGCTCCACCCGTCGGAGCTCTGGAAACACCATATATTTT.

The rearrangement uses TRBV3-1 (or the pseudogene TRBV3-2) and TRBJ2-1; TRBD1 matches 9 bases. Germline CDR1 and CDR2: LGHDT and YNNKEL (reference sequence). The length of the CDR3 is 17 residues. With V trimmed by 1 base and J by 0 bases, 4 bases remained unmatched. The CDR3 region is CASSQGGTGSSYNEQFF. The CDR3 DNA is TGTGCCAGCAGCCAAGGGGGGACAGGGAGCTCCTACAATGAGCAGTTCTTC.

The chain recombines TRBV10-1 with TRBJ1-1; the D gene is possibly TRBD1 (6 bases). The CDR3 contains 15 residues. Germline CDR1 is WNHNN and CDR2 is SYGVQD (reference sequence). Trimming stripped 7 bases from V and 9 bases from J, with 24 bases between. In nucleotides, the CDR3 is TGCGCCAGCAAGAAGATCCGGGACACCCCAAGAAAAGCTTTCTTT. Protein: CASKKIRDTPRKAFF.

V gene TRBV19 combines with J gene TRBJ1-2; D not certain. The CDR3 runs to 15 residues. CDR1 LNHDA and CDR2 SQIVND come from the germline V gene (reference sequence). V was pared by 2 bases and J by 0 bases, with 10 bases between. CDR3 coding DNA: TGTGCCAGTAGTATATTTTACAGCCCTAACTATGGCTACACCTTC. Residues: CASSIFYSPNYGYTF.

The chain uses TRBV11-3 and TRBJ1-5, with D possibly TRBD1 on 5 matching bases. The CDR3 loop spans 16 amino acids. CDR1 SGHNT and CDR2 YENEEA come from the germline V gene. The germline V and J ends were trimmed by 1 base and 5 bases, with 15 bases remaining between them. The CDR3: CASSLGGSRAHQPQHF. In nucleotides, the CDR3 is TGTGCCAGCAGCTTAGGGGGTTCCAGGGCCCATCAGCCCCAGCATTTT. The full variable domain, its missing parts supplied by reference TRBV11-3 and TRBJ1-5, is EAGVVQSPRYKIIEKKQPVAFWCNPISGHNTLYWYLQNLGQGPELLIRYENEEAVDDSQLPKDRFSAERLKGVDSTLKIQPAELGDSAVYLCASSLGGSRAHQPQHFGDGTRLSIL.